This TCR beta chain was profiled in a study of graft-versus-host responses after intestinal transplantation. In its sample, this clone was seen a few times. Its antigen is currently unknown. Germline V gene data show CDR1 as MNHEY and CDR2 as SVGAGI. The CDR3 sequence is 14 residues long. With 8 bases removed from V and 2 bases from J, the gap between germline ends came to 16 bases. TCRdb's table, derived via immunoSEQ multiplex PCR, lists solely in-frame clones and lacks some. The sample consists of more than 70,000 clones, around 90% of them appearing once. The chain recombines TRBV6-5 with TRBJ2-7; D perhaps matches TRBD1 (5 bases). This receptor was identified in a human donor who received an intestinal transplant. This specimen consisted of unstimulated CD4+ T cells sorted from spleen or lymph node cells, obtained before intestinal transplant. CDR3 bases: TGTGCCAGCGGGCGGCAGGGTGGACCCTACGAGCAGTACTTC. Its protein is CASGRQGGPYEQYF.